The TCR beta chain described here comes from a study of blood T cell repertoires in COVID-19. Sequencing used immunoSEQ multiplex PCR; TCRdb keeps in-frame clones, though not all of them. This sample has hundreds of thousands of clones, with 75% to 90% found just once. The CDR3 has 14 residues. Germline CDR1 and CDR2: ENHRY and SYGVKD. The V and J ends lost 2 bases and 4 bases, in that order; junction bases with no gene match: 1. The clonotype originates from a woman younger than 45 with active or convalescent COVID-19. V gene TRBV10-3 combines with J gene TRBJ2-7; TRBD1 agrees at 11 bases. The sequencing input was peripheral blood. Written as DNA, the CDR3 is TGTGCCATCAGTGAGGGGACAGGGGGATACGAGCAGTACTTC. Its translation: CAISEGTGGYEQYF.